The 28 T cell receptor beta chains presented below share a single source sample, sequenced in a study of CD8 T cells in Susac syndrome. It was with random hexamers that 0.5 to 1 ug RNA was reverse transcribed. TCRdb redid the calling of the immunoSEQ multiplex PCR reads with MiXCR, one entry per CDR3 protein. The table has 150,000 to 200,000 distinct CDR3 sequences, approximately 95% seen once. Sequencing used CD4+ T cells from PBMCs. These receptors all come from a human donor in good health.

The rearrangement uses TRBV30 and TRBJ2-1; 12 nucleotides match TRBD2. Germline CDR1 and CDR2: GTSNPN and SVGIG (reference sequence). This CDR3 contains 14 residues. V trimming: 5 bases; J trimming: 8 bases; junction bases outside the gene matches: 7. CDR3 nucleotides: TGTGCCTGGCAAACTAGCGGGAGGTCATATGAGCAGTTCTTC. This sequence encodes CAWQTSGRSYEQFF.

This clonotype appeared once. J is TRBJ2-5 and V is TRBV20-1; D not resolved. This CDR3 region has 11 residues. Germline CDR1 is DFQATT and CDR2 is SNEGSKA (reference sequence). Between the trimmed V and J ends, which lost 0 bases and 5 bases, there was a span of 4 bases. CDR3 region: CSAREWETQYF. Written as DNA, the CDR3 is TGCAGTGCTAGAGAGTGGGAGACCCAGTACTTC.

The J gene is TRBJ2-6, the V gene TRBV6-6; D possibly corresponds to TRBD1 (5 bases). Trimming removed 4 bases at V and 0 bases at J, with 10 bases between. The CDR3 consists of 16 residues. The germline V gene has CDR1 MNHNY and CDR2 SVGAGI (reference sequence). The CDR3 nucleotides are TGTGCCAGCAGTTCCCGACAGAGCTCTGGGGCCAACGTCCTGACTTTC. Translation gives CASSSRQSSGANVLTF.

The chain has TRBV30 and TRBJ2-7; D may be TRBD1 (5 bases). The CDR3 sequence is 14 residues long. Germline values: CDR1 GTSNPN, CDR2 SVGIG (reference sequence). Trimming took off 1 base at V and 4 bases at J, with 14 bases between the two ends. The CDR3 is CAWSGLQVSYEQYF. The CDR3 region has the DNA TGTGCCTGGAGTGGGTTACAGGTCTCGTACGAGCAGTACTTC.

The chain has TRBV28 and TRBJ2-4, with a weak D call TRBD1 (5 bases). Germline-derived CDR1 and CDR2 are MDHEN and SYDVKM. The CDR3 spans 14 residues. The V gene lost 5 bases and the J gene lost 6 bases, with 14 bases spanning the gap. The CDR3 reads CASSTTRQLNIQYF. The CDR3 DNA reads as TGTGCCAGCAGTACCACCCGACAGCTAAACATTCAGTACTTC.

The rearrangement links TRBV7-3 to TRBJ2-3; D remains unclear. With 2 bases removed from V and 4 bases from J, the gap between germline ends came to 10 bases. Germline V gene sequence: CDR1 SGHTA, CDR2 FQGTGA. The CDR3 has 14 amino acids. The CDR3 DNA reads as TGTGCCAGCAGCTTATTGCCTACATCAGATACGCAGTATTTT. It yields the protein CASSLLPTSDTQYF.

V is TRBV2 and J is TRBJ2-7; no reliable D call. The CDR3 runs to 13 residues. Trimming stripped 5 bases from V and 5 bases from J, with 13 bases between. Germline CDR1 reads SNHLY; CDR2 reads FYNNEI. The DNA for the CDR3 is TGTGCCAGCAGTAATGGGAACCTTAACGAGCAGTACTTC. Encoded protein: CASSNGNLNEQYF.

The chain combines TRBV2 with TRBJ2-1, with D tentatively TRBD1 or TRBD2 (5 bases each). CDR3 length: 12 amino acids. Trimming removed 4 bases from V and 13 bases from J, with 14 bases in between. CDR1 and CDR2 (germline): SNHLY, FYNNEI. The CDR3 DNA sequence: TGTGCCAGCAGTGTCGGTTCGGGACCCCAGTTCTTC. It specifies CASSVGSGPQFF.

The rearrangement joins TRBV25-1 to TRBJ1-1; unclear D gene. Germline V gene lookup returns CDR1 MGHDK and CDR2 SYGVNS. The CDR3 has 13 residues. With 8 bases removed from V and 0 bases from J, the gap between germline ends came to 10 bases. CDR3 DNA sequence: TGTGCCAGCCGAACAAACTTGAACACTGAAGCTTTCTTT. Translated, it gives CASRTNLNTEAFF. Looking up the rest from reference TRBV25-1 and TRBJ1-1 gives the full variable domain: EADIYQTPRYLVIGTGKKITLECSQTMGHDKMYWYQQDPGMELHLIHYSYGVNSTEKGDLSSESTVSRIRTEHFPLTLESARPSHTSQYLCASRTNLNTEAFFGQGTRLTVV.

The gene calls are TRBV2 and TRBJ1-1; D not resolved. Germline V gene sequence: CDR1 SNHLY, CDR2 FYNNEI. The CDR3 consists of 14 residues. The V and J ends lost 6 bases and 1 base respectively, with 12 bases between them. DNA of the CDR3: TGTGCCAGCAGCCCCGAAGGGTCGAACACTGAAGCTTTCTTT. Protein product: CASSPEGSNTEAFF.

The chain couples TRBV2 to TRBJ2-3; possibly TRBD1 for D (5 bases). Germline loops: CDR1 SNHLY, CDR2 FYNNEI. CDR3 length: 17 amino acids. V dropped 1 base and J dropped 2 bases, with 16 bases sitting between them. For the CDR3, the DNA is TGTGCCAGCAGTGAAGAAAGTTGGGGCCTGGACACAGATACGCAGTATTTT. Encoded protein: CASSEESWGLDTDTQYF.

The chain combines TRBV7-9 with TRBJ2-3; D unclear. Germline V CDR1 and CDR2: SEHNR, FQNEAQ (reference sequence). The CDR3 length is 13 residues. V was pared by 8 bases and J by 0 bases, with 9 bases between. CDR3 nucleotide sequence: TGTGCCAGCCGCGGAACTAGCACAGATACGCAGTATTTT. It codes for CASRGTSTDTQYF.

This chain connects TRBV20-1 to TRBJ2-3, with a possible D match to TRBD2 (5 bases). Looked up from germline, CDR1 is DFQATT and CDR2 is SNEGSKA (reference sequence). This CDR3 spans 15 amino acids. The V and J ends lost 5 bases and 3 bases respectively, with 18 bases between them. The CDR3 reads CSARPGRPGTDTQYF. In DNA, the CDR3 is TGCAGTGCTCGCCCCGGACGGCCGGGGACAGATACGCAGTATTTT.

For the CDR3, the DNA is TGTGCCAGCAGCCCCCTCCGGGACAACCAGCATTTT. Translation gives CASSPLRDNQHF. V usage is TRBV28 and J usage is TRBJ1-5, with a tentative D call TRBD1 (6 bases). This CDR3 contains 12 residues. Per the germline V gene, CDR1 is MDHEN and CDR2 is SYDVKM. V gave up 6 bases and J gave up 12 bases, with 15 bases separating them. The full variable domain, with the rest looked up from reference TRBV28 and TRBJ1-5, is DVKVTQSSRYLVKRTGEKVFLECVQDMDHENMFWYRQDPGLGLRLIYFSYDVKMKEKGDIPEGYSVSREKKERFSLILESASTNQTSMYLCASSPLRDNQHFGDGTRLSIL.

V is TRBV5-6 and J is TRBJ2-1; 10 bases map to TRBD2. V dropped 4 bases and J dropped 6; count of bases not matched to a gene: 7. The germline CDR1 and CDR2 sequences are SGHDT and YYEEEE. The CDR3 has 15 residues. The CDR3 nucleotides are TGTGCCAGCAGCACCCCGGGACTAGCGTCCAATGAGCAGTTCTTC. It yields the protein CASSTPGLASNEQFF.

This clonotype was seen more than once but under ten times. The chain employs TRBV28 and TRBJ2-7; a weak D match, TRBD2 (5 bases). In germline, CDR1 is MDHEN, CDR2 SYDVKM. The CDR3 contains 14 residues. V was clipped by 3 bases and J by 2 bases, with 11 bases between them. The CDR3 reads CASSLAGRTYEQYF. CDR3 bases: TGTGCCAGCAGTTTGGCGGGCAGGACCTACGAGCAGTACTTC.

This chain uses TRBV7-7 with TRBJ2-1; TRBD1 aligns across 7 bases. The J segment lost 2 bases and the V segment lost 5 bases, leaving 6 bases of the junction unmatched. CDR1 is SSHAT and CDR2 is FNYEAQ in the germline V gene (reference sequence). The CDR3 runs 15 residues. Here the CDR3 reads CASSPTGTAYNEQFF. The CDR3 DNA follows: TGTGCCAGCAGCCCCACCGGGACAGCCTACAATGAGCAGTTCTTC. Full variable domain (outside the CDR3, taken from reference TRBV7-7 and TRBJ2-1): GAGVSQSPRYKVTKRGQDVTLRCDPISSHATLYWYQQALGQGPEFLTYFNYEAQPDKSGLPSDRFSAERPEGSISTLTIQRTEQRDSAMYRCASSPTGTAYNEQFFGPGTRLTVL.

The chain uses TRBV30 and TRBJ1-1, with 7 bases matching TRBD1. Germline loops: CDR1 GTSNPN, CDR2 SVGIG (reference sequence). The CDR3 contains 13 residues. J lost 7 bases, V lost 2 bases, and 7 bases had no gene match. Here the CDR3 DNA reads TGTGCCTGGAGTACAAGGGGACAGAATGAAGCTTTCTTT. Its protein product is CAWSTRGQNEAFF. The entire variable domain, with the rest obtained from reference TRBV30 and TRBJ1-1, is as follows: SQTIHQWPATLVQPVGSPLSLECTVEGTSNPNLYWYRQAAGRGLQLLFYSVGIGQISSEVPQNLSASRPQDRQFILSSKKLLLSDSGFYLCAWSTRGQNEAFFGQGTRLTVV.

This CDR3 reads CASSEWGSGSRYEQYF. CDR3 nucleotides: TGTGCCAGCAGCGAGTGGGGTAGCGGAAGCCGTTACGAGCAGTACTTC. This sequence joins TRBV5-4 and TRBJ2-7; D perhaps matches TRBD2 (6 bases). CDR1 is SGHNT and CDR2 is YYREEE in the germline V gene (reference sequence). The length of the CDR3 is 16 residues. V lost 4 bases and J lost 4, with 21 bases in between.

In DNA, the CDR3 is TGCAGCGTTGAGTGGGACAGGGGCTACGAGCAGTACTTC. Its protein product is CSVEWDRGYEQYF. V is TRBV29-1 and J is TRBJ2-7, with 10 bases fitting TRBD1. Trimming removed 3 bases from V and 3 bases from J; junction bases left unmatched: 2. Germline CDR1 and CDR2: SQVTM and ANQGSEA. There are 13 residues in the CDR3.

This clonotype was detected once. The chain joins TRBV29-1 to TRBJ2-6; possible D gene TRBD2, 7 bases. The CDR3 runs 17 residues. From germline, CDR1 is SQVTM and CDR2 ANQGSEA. The germline V and J ends were trimmed by 3 bases and 2 bases, with 17 bases remaining between them. CDR3 bases: TGCAGCGTTGACTCCCTTGGGGGGGCGCCTGGGGCCAACGTCCTGACTTTC. Translated, it gives CSVDSLGGAPGANVLTF.

The chain combines TRBV6-5 with TRBJ2-4; 7 bases align to TRBD2. The CDR3 contains 17 residues. Per germline, CDR1 MNHEY and CDR2 SVGAGI. Germline trimming cut 2 bases from V and 1 base from J; bases unmatched to any gene: 8. DNA of the CDR3: TGTGCCAGCAGTTACCCAACGAGCGGGATCGCCAAAAACATTCAGTACTTC. This translates into CASSYPTSGIAKNIQYF.

The chain has TRBV20-1 and TRBJ2-4, with unresolved D. Per germline, CDR1 DFQATT and CDR2 SNEGSKA (reference sequence). Trimming removed 6 bases at V and 1 base at J, with 4 bases between. The CDR3 totals 11 residues. This CDR3 reads CSAFAKNIQYF. DNA of the CDR3: TGCAGTGCATTCGCCAAAAACATTCAGTACTTC.

DNA of the CDR3: TGCAGTGCTAGAACTGCTAGCACAGATACGCAGTATTTT. It specifies CSARTASTDTQYF. The gene calls are TRBV20-1 and TRBJ2-3; D unresolved. The germline V gene has CDR1 DFQATT and CDR2 SNEGSKA (reference sequence). V lost 2 bases, J lost 0 bases, and 6 bases lay in between. This CDR3 is 13 amino acids long.

This chain joins TRBV18 and TRBJ1-5; D unresolved. Trimming took 4 bases from V and 5 from J, leaving 9 bases between them. The CDR3 length is 13 residues. Germline values: CDR1 KGHSH, CDR2 LQKENI. This chain's CDR3 is CASSLDLDQPQHF. DNA for the CDR3: TGTGCCAGCTCACTAGACCTCGATCAGCCCCAGCATTTT. The full variable domain, its missing parts supplied by reference TRBV18 and TRBJ1-5, is NAGVMQNPRHLVRRRGQEARLRCSPMKGHSHVYWYRQLPEEGLKFMVYLQKENIIDESGMPKERFSAEFPKEGPSILRIQQVVRGDSAAYFCASSLDLDQPQHFGDGTRLSIL.

CDR3: CASSATATNTEAFF. The CDR3 nucleotides are TGTGCCAGCAGCGCGACAGCTACGAACACTGAAGCTTTCTTT. The chain combines TRBV9 with TRBJ1-1, with a tentative D call TRBD1 (5 bases). Trimming took off 3 bases at V and 1 base at J, with 10 bases between the two ends. Germline-derived CDR1 and CDR2 are SGDLS and YYNGEE. CDR3 size: 14 residues.

The rearrangement links TRBV29-1 to TRBJ2-1; 8 bases map to TRBD2. Germline values: CDR1 SQVTM, CDR2 ANQGSEA. The CDR3 totals 13 residues. V was pared by 2 bases and J by 10 bases, with 7 bases of the junction left unmatched. The DNA for the CDR3 is TGCAGCGTTGAAAGAAGCGGGAGCCTCGAGCAGTTCTTC. Amino acid sequence: CSVERSGSLEQFF.

The chain is built from TRBV12-3 or TRBV12-4 and TRBJ2-3; a weak D match, TRBD2 (6 bases). The V end was cut by 4 bases, the J end by 5 bases, with 10 bases between. The CDR3 consists of 13 residues. The CDR3 here is CASSSLEGDTQYF. The DNA for the CDR3 is TGTGCCAGCAGTTCCCTGGAGGGAGATACGCAGTATTTT.